These 28 T cell receptor beta chains were all obtained from the same sample, sequenced in a study of T cell responses to AZD1222 COVID-19 vaccine. Sequencing was performed with immunoSEQ multiplex PCR; in TCRdb, only in-frame clones are kept and a portion is missing. Of under 150,000 clones detected, roughly 89% appear once; the ten largest clones hold roughly 5%. Sample: peripheral blood, taken on day 0 of AZD1222 vaccination. Every receptor here comes from an adult in good health.

The chain links TRBV28 to TRBJ2-7, with D maybe TRBD2 (5 bases). Per the germline V gene, CDR1 is MDHEN and CDR2 is SYDVKM. Between the trimmed V and J ends, which lost 3 bases and 6 bases, there was a span of 9 bases. This CDR3 comprises 12 residues. This CDR3 is CASSFGVSEQYF. As DNA, the CDR3 is TGTGCCAGCAGTTTCGGGGTCAGCGAGCAGTACTTC.

This chain links TRBV5-4 with TRBJ2-6, with TRBD2 as a possible D gene (5 bases). With 4 bases removed from V and 0 bases from J, the gap between germline ends came to 17 bases. The germline V gene encodes CDR1 SGHNT and CDR2 YYREEE (reference sequence). CDR3 size: 18 residues. The chain's CDR3 is CASSGGGRLPSGANVLTF. CDR3 DNA: TGTGCCAGCAGCGGAGGCGGACGCCTTCCCTCTGGGGCCAACGTCCTGACTTTC.

Concerning this clone itself: At one end, the junction sequence differs from germline, possibly due to a read error. The V and J genes are TRBV7-2 and TRBJ2-7; D may correspond to TRBD1 or TRBD2 (5 bases each). Germline CDR1 reads SGHTA; CDR2 reads FQGNSA. This CDR3 region has 14 residues. The CDR3 sequence is CASIPGRTSHEQYF. DNA of the CDR3: TGTGCCAGCATCCCGGGACGGACCTCCCACGAGCAGTACTTC.

The chain combines TRBV29-1 with TRBJ2-5; 12 bases are shared with TRBD2. The CDR3 totals 16 residues. Trimming at V came to 6 bases and at J to 5 bases, leaving 13 bases not matched to a gene. Germline loops: CDR1 SQVTM, CDR2 ANQGSEA. As DNA, the CDR3 is TGCAGCGTGGAGACTAGCGGGAGCATGGGTCGGGAGACCCAGTACTTC. This encodes CSVETSGSMGRETQYF.

This sequence joins TRBV24-1 and TRBJ2-7; possible D gene TRBD1, 6 bases. The CDR3 consists of 14 residues. Deletions cut 6 bases from V and 4 bases from J, with 15 bases between. Germline V CDR1 and CDR2: KGHDR, SFDVKD. The CDR3 nucleotides are TGTGCCACCAGTCCAGGGACACCCAAGTACGAGCAGTACTTC. The encoded protein is CATSPGTPKYEQYF.

This clone was counted between two and nine times. The chain employs TRBV3-1 (or the pseudogene TRBV3-2) and TRBJ2-1; 9 nucleotides align to TRBD2. Germline V gives CDR1 LGHDT, CDR2 YNNKEL (reference sequence). The CDR3 covers 18 residues. The ends lost 0 bases at V and 4 bases at J; junction bases unmatched: 10. Here the CDR3 DNA reads TGTGCCAGCAGCCAAGAAGGGGTTAGCGGGGGTTTTTACAATGAGCAGTTCTTC. This codes for CASSQEGVSGGFYNEQFF.

Only one count was recorded for this clone. The V and J genes are TRBV5-6 and TRBJ2-2; D is uncertain. Looked up from germline, CDR1 is SGHDT and CDR2 is YYEEEE. The CDR3 spans 11 residues. Trimming took off 1 base at V and 7 bases at J, with 2 bases between the two ends. The CDR3 is CASSLNGELFF. Here the CDR3 DNA reads TGTGCCAGCAGCTTGAACGGGGAGCTGTTTTTT. The whole variable domain, remainder taken from reference TRBV5-6 and TRBJ2-2, is DAGVTQSPTHLIKTRGQQVTLRCSPKSGHDTVSWYQQALGQGPQFIFQYYEEEERQRGNFPDRFSGHQFPNYSSELNVNALLLGDSALYLCASSLNGELFFGEGSRLTVL.

The V and J genes are TRBV5-4 and TRBJ1-2; D gene unclear. Trimming removed 0 bases at V and 2 bases at J, with 5 bases between. Germline V lookup: CDR1 SGHNT, CDR2 YYREEE (reference sequence). This CDR3 comprises 13 residues. CDR3 amino acids: CASSLGGNYGYTF. As DNA, the CDR3 is TGTGCCAGCAGCTTGGGCGGAAACTATGGCTACACCTTC.

Notes on this clone: A read error may account for a junction end that differs from germline. V and J are TRBV4-2 and TRBJ2-7, with 8 bases identical to TRBD1. Germline V gives CDR1 LGHNA, CDR2 YNFKEQ. This CDR3 is built from 12 residues. The CDR3 DNA is TGTGCCAGCAGCCAAGAGGGGACAGGCCAAAGCTTC. Amino acids: CASSQEGTGQSF.

The chain combines TRBV29-1 with TRBJ1-2, with 7 nucleotides matching TRBD1. The V gene's germline CDR1 is SQVTM and CDR2 ANQGSEA. Germline trimming cut 6 bases from V and 5 bases from J; bases unmatched to any gene: 9. There are 13 residues in the CDR3. CDR3 in amino acids: CSVRGGGEYGYTF. DNA of the CDR3: TGCAGCGTCAGGGGAGGGGGCGAGTATGGCTACACCTTC.

This sequence joins TRBV15 and TRBJ2-1; 11 bases map to TRBD2. Trimming took 1 base from V and 8 from J; bases not matched to a gene: 7. This CDR3 has 16 residues. Germline loops: CDR1 LNHNV, CDR2 YYDKDF (reference sequence). The CDR3 protein is CATSRVVAGGQDEQFF. In nucleotides, the CDR3 is TGTGCCACCAGCAGAGTAGTAGCGGGGGGGCAGGATGAGCAGTTCTTC. Filled out from reference TRBV15 and TRBJ2-1, the complete variable domain reads DAMVIQNPRYQVTQFGKPVTLSCSQTLNHNVMYWYQQKSSQAPKLLFHYYDKDFNNEADTPDNFQSRRPNTSFCFLDIRSPGLGDTAMYLCATSRVVAGGQDEQFFGPGTRLTVL.

The V call is TRBV3-1 (or the pseudogene TRBV3-2), the J call TRBJ2-5; weak D call: TRBD1 (6 bases). The CDR3 length is 14 residues. The germline gives CDR1 LGHDT, CDR2 YNNKEL (reference sequence). Trimming left V 4 bases short and J 3 bases short, with 12 bases between. CDR3 in DNA: TGTGCCAGCAGCCCTACAGGGACGGAAGAGACCCAGTACTTC. It yields the protein CASSPTGTEETQYF.

The genes are TRBV6-1 and TRBJ1-1, with TRBD1 matching over 11 bases. This CDR3 comprises 18 residues. The germline V gene encodes CDR1 MNHNS and CDR2 SASEGT. The V segment lost 0 bases and the J segment 5 bases; nucleotides outside the gene matches: 11. The CDR3 nucleotides are TGTGCCAGCAGTGAAGCACAAGGGACAGGGGGGGCTCGGACTGAAGCTTTCTTT. Its protein is CASSEAQGTGGARTEAFF.

CDR3 DNA sequence: TGCGCCAGCAGCCTGACACAGGGGCGTACTGGAAACACCATATATTTT. Translating gives CASSLTQGRTGNTIYF. The chain joins TRBV5-1 to TRBJ1-3; 7 nucleotides agree with TRBD1. This CDR3 has 16 residues. The J segment lost 2 bases and the V segment lost 4 bases, leaving 9 bases of the junction unmatched. The V gene's germline CDR1 is SGHRS and CDR2 YFSETQ. Drawing the rest from reference TRBV5-1 and TRBJ1-3, the complete variable domain is KAGVTQTPRYLIKTRGQQVTLSCSPISGHRSVSWYQQTPGQGLQFLFEYFSETQRNKGNFPGRFSGRQFSNSRSEMNVSTLELGDSALYLCASSLTQGRTGNTIYFGEGSWLTVV.

The DNA of the CDR3 is TGTGCCAGCAGCCAACCCCCAGGGGAGCCGGCTAATGAAAAACTGTTTTTT. Translated, it gives CASSQPPGEPANEKLFF. The chain carries TRBV4-2 and TRBJ1-4, with a possible D match to TRBD1 (6 bases). Germline V gene lookup returns CDR1 LGHNA and CDR2 YNFKEQ. Trimming left V 2 bases short and J 3 bases short, with 16 bases between. The CDR3 sequence is 17 residues long.

The CDR3 DNA follows: TGCGCCAGCAGCTTCGGTTCAGGGCAGAACTATGGCTACACCTTC. Amino acid sequence: CASSFGSGQNYGYTF. The chain has TRBV5-1 and TRBJ1-2; D perhaps matches TRBD1 (5 bases). V gave up 2 bases and J gave up 2 bases, with 13 bases separating them. This CDR3 is 15 amino acids long. Germline CDR1 is SGHRS and CDR2 is YFSETQ.

The V gene is TRBV9, the J gene TRBJ1-2; D is unresolved. CDR1 SGDLS and CDR2 YYNGEE come from the germline V gene. V was clipped by 0 bases and J by 8 bases, with 14 bases between them. The CDR3 spans 14 residues. CDR3 protein: CASSVGLTARGYTF. In DNA form, the CDR3 reads TGTGCCAGCAGCGTAGGCCTAACTGCGCGCGGCTACACCTTC.

The chain couples TRBV24-1 to TRBJ2-3; 11 bases align to TRBD2. V lost 6 bases and J lost 0; bases outside the gene matches: 4. CDR1 KGHDR and CDR2 SFDVKD come from the germline V gene. The CDR3 sequence is 16 residues long. The CDR3 here is CATSTSGGSSTDTQYF. CDR3 DNA sequence: TGTGCCACCAGTACTAGCGGGGGATCTAGCACAGATACGCAGTATTTT.

The chain joins TRBV5-1 to TRBJ2-1; 9 bases agree with TRBD1. Looked up from germline, CDR1 is SGHRS and CDR2 is YFSETQ. This CDR3 comprises 17 residues. J gave up 5 bases and V 0 bases, and 9 bases lay outside the gene matches. The CDR3 region is CASSLVARTGAHNEQFF. DNA of the CDR3: TGCGCCAGCAGCTTGGTTGCCCGGACAGGGGCACACAATGAGCAGTTCTTC.

The rearrangement joins TRBV19 to TRBJ1-3; D is perhaps TRBD1 (6 bases). With 4 bases removed from V and 0 bases from J, the gap between germline ends came to 10 bases. Germline CDR1 is LNHDA and CDR2 is SQIVND (reference sequence). The CDR3 consists of 15 residues. The CDR3: CASSKRQDSGNTIYF. Written as DNA, the CDR3 is TGTGCCAGTAGTAAACGACAGGACTCTGGAAACACCATATATTTT.

The chain is built from TRBV7-2 and TRBJ2-7; no clear D gene. The CDR3 sequence is 14 residues long. The germline CDR1 and CDR2 sequences are SGHTA and FQGNSA. Trimming removed 1 base at V and 0 bases at J, with 7 bases between. The CDR3 reads CASSLGKTSYEQYF. CDR3 nucleotide sequence: TGTGCCAGCAGCTTAGGCAAGACCTCCTACGAGCAGTACTTC.

The rearrangement links TRBV6-5 to TRBJ1-5; D is perhaps TRBD1 (6 bases). Per germline, CDR1 MNHEY and CDR2 SVGAGI. The CDR3 has 15 residues. Deletions cut 0 bases from V and 6 bases from J, with 12 bases between. CDR3 region: CASSYSQGLAQPQHF. In DNA, the CDR3 is TGTGCCAGCAGTTACTCGCAGGGGCTAGCTCAGCCCCAGCATTTT.

The rearrangement joins TRBV24-1 to TRBJ2-5, with D uncertain. In germline, CDR1 is KGHDR, CDR2 SFDVKD. Trimming pared 0 bases from V and 5 bases from J, leaving 3 bases between. The CDR3 length is 12 residues. Here the CDR3 reads CATSDLSETQYF. The CDR3 coding sequence is TGTGCCACCAGTGATTTGAGTGAGACCCAGTACTTC.

The rearrangement uses TRBV12-3 or TRBV12-4 and TRBJ1-4; D not certain. V was trimmed by 5 bases and J by 5 bases, leaving 9 bases between them. CDR3 length equals 13 residues. This chain's CDR3 is CASSRGINEKLFF. In nucleotides, the CDR3 is TGTGCCAGCAGTAGAGGAATAAATGAAAAACTGTTTTTT.

This chain connects TRBV19 to TRBJ2-2; tentatively, D is TRBD1 (6 bases). V was pared by 0 bases and J by 4 bases, with 9 bases between. The length of the CDR3 is 15 residues. Germline V CDR1 and CDR2: LNHDA, SQIVND (reference sequence). CDR3 DNA: TGTGCCAGTAGTATAGACCCAGGGGTCACCGGGGAGCTGTTTTTT. This encodes CASSIDPGVTGELFF.

The rearrangement uses TRBV6-5 and TRBJ1-6; unclear D gene. The ends were cut back, 5 bases at V and 5 bases at J, with 7 bases in the middle. The CDR3 covers 13 residues. The V gene's germline CDR1 is MNHEY and CDR2 SVGAGI. The CDR3 loop reads CASSTPNNSPLHF. The DNA for the CDR3 is TGTGCCAGCAGTACACCTAATAATTCACCCCTCCACTTT.

V gene TRBV29-1 combines with J gene TRBJ2-3; D is ambiguous. With 1 base removed from V and 2 bases from J, the gap between germline ends came to 10 bases. The CDR3 length is 14 residues. Germline-derived CDR1 and CDR2 are SQVTM and ANQGSEA. The CDR3 sequence is CSVEAAPYTDTQYF. The CDR3 DNA follows: TGCAGCGTTGAAGCCGCTCCTTACACAGATACGCAGTATTTT.

The rearrangement uses TRBV19 and TRBJ1-4; 7 nucleotides line up with TRBD1. The CDR3 loop spans 16 amino acids. The germline CDR1 and CDR2 sequences are LNHDA and SQIVND (reference sequence). After removal of 5 bases from V and 0 bases from J, the junction contained 6 bases not matched to a gene. CDR3 sequence (DNA): TGTGCCAGTAGTCCGACAGGGATCGCAACTAATGAAAAACTGTTTTTT. Its protein is CASSPTGIATNEKLFF.